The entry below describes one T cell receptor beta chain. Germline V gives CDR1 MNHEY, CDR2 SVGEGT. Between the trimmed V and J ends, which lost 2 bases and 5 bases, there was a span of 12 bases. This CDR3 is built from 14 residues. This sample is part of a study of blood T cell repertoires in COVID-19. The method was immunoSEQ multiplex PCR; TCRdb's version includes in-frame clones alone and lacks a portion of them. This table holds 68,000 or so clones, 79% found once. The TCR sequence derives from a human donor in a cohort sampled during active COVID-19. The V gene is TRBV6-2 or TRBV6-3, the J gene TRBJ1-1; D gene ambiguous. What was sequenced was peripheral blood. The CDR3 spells CASSYARRTTEAFF. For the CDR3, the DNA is TGTGCCAGCAGTTACGCACGAAGAACAACTGAAGCTTTCTTT.